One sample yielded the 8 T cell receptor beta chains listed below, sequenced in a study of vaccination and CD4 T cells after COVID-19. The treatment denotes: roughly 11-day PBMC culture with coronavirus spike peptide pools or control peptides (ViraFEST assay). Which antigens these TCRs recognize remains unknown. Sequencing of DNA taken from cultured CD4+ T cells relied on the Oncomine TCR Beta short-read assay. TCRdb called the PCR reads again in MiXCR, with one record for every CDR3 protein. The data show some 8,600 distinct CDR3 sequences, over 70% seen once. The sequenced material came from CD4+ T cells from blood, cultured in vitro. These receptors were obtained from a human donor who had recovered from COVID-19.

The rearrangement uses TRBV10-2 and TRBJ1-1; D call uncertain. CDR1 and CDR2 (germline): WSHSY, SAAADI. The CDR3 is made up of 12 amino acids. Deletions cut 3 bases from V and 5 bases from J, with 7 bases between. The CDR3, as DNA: TGCGCCAGCAGTGAATGGGGAACTGAAGCTTTCTTT. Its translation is CASSEWGTEAFF.

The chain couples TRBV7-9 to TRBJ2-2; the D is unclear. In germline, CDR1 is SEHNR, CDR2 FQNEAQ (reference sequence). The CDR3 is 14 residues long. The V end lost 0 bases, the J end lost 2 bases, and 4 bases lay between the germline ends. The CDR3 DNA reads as TGTGCCAGCAGCTTAGCGAAAAACACCGGGGAGCTGTTTTTT. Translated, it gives CASSLAKNTGELFF.

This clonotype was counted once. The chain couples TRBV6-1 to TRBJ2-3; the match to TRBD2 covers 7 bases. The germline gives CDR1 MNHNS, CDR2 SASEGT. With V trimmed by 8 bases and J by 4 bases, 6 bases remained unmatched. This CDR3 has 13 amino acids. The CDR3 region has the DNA TGTGCCAGCCAGACTAGCCCATCAGATACGCAGTATTTT. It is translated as CASQTSPSDTQYF.

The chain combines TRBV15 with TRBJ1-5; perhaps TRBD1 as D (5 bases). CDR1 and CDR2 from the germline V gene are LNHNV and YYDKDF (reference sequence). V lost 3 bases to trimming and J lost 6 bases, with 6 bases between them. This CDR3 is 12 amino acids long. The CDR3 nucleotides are TGTGCCACCAGCAGGGACATTCAGCCCCAGCATTTT. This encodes CATSRDIQPQHF.

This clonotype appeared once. The CDR3: CASRVGEGFYEQYF. The CDR3 DNA sequence: TGTGCCAGCAGGGTAGGGGAAGGGTTCTACGAGCAGTACTTC. The chain recombines TRBV11-2 with TRBJ2-7; weak D call: TRBD1 (5 bases). Between the trimmed V and J ends, which lost 6 bases and 3 bases, there was a span of 15 bases. The CDR3 length is 14 residues. Germline V gene lookup returns CDR1 SGHAT and CDR2 FQNNGV.

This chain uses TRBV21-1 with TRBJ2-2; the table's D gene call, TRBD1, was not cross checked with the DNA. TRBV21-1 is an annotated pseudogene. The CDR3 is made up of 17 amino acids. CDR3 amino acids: CASSSGVAGANTGELFF. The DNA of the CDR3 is TGTGCCAGCAGCTCGGGGGTGGCGGGGGCGAACACCGGGGAGCTGTTTTTT.

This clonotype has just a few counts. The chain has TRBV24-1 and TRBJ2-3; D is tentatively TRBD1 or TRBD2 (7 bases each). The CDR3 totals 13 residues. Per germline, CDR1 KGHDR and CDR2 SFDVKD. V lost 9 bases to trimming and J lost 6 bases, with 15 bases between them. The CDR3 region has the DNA TGTGCCACCCAGACAGGGAGGGCGGATACGCAGTATTTT. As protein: CATQTGRADTQYF.

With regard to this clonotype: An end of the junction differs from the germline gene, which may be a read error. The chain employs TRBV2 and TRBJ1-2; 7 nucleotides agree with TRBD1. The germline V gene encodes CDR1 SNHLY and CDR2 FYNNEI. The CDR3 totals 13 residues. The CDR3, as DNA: TGTGCCAGCAACGCGGAGACAGGGATACTTGCTCGCTTC. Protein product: CASNAETGILARF. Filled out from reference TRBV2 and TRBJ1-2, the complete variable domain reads EPEVTQTPSHQVTQMGQEVILRCVPISNHLYFYWYRQILGQKVEFLVSFYNNEISEKSEIFDDQFSVERPDGSNFTLKIRSTKLEDSAMYFCASNAETGILARFGSGTRLTVV.